This entry concerns a single TCR beta chain. This specimen belongs to a study of T cell changes during pregnancy in multiple sclerosis. Trimming removed 4 bases from V and 6 bases from J; junction bases left unmatched: 9. CDR3 length: 15 residues. CDR1 and CDR2 (germline): SGHRS, YFSETQ. Data came from immunoSEQ multiplex PCR; TCRdb stores just in-frame clones and leaves some out. The sample gives 30,000 to 45,000 clones, approximately 92% of which show up once; around 1.2% is in the top ten. The sequencing used peripheral blood, collected before pregnancy. This chain joins TRBV5-1 and TRBJ2-1, with 8 bases fitting TRBD1. The TCR sequence derives from a female donor with multiple sclerosis, enrolled in a pregnancy study. The CDR3 sequence is CASSLTDRASNEQFF. The CDR3 DNA follows: TGCGCCAGCAGCCTCACGGACAGGGCGAGCAATGAGCAGTTCTTC.